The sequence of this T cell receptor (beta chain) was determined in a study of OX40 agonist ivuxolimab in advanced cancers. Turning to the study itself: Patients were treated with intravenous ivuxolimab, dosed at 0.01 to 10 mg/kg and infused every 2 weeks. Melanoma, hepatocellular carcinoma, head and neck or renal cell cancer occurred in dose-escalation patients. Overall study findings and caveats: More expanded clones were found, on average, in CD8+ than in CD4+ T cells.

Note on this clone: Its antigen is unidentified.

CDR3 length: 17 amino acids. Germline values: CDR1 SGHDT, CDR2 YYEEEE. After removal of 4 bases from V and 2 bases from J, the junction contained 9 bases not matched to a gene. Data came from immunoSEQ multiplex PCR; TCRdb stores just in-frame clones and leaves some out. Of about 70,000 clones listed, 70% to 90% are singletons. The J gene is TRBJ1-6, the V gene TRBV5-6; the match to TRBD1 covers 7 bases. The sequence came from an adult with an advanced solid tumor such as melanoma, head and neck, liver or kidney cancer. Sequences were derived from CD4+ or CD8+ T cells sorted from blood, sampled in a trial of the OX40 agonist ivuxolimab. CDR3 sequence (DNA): TGTGCCAGCAGCCACCTTACCGGACAGGCCTATAATTCACCCCTCCACTTT. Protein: CASSHLTGQAYNSPLHF.